This TCR beta chain was identified in a study of blood T cells in healthy people across ages. Findings of the study overall: Age showed a roughly linear inverse relationship with TCR beta diversity per million T cells.

Every participating donor contributed roughly 10 milliliters of peripheral blood through a draw. Total RNA extracted from each sample amounted to at least 5 micrograms. This clonotype was counted between two and nine times. The target antigen is unknown. Using a J-beta primer mix together with a sample-barcoded 5' primer, a second PCR was run for roughly 6 to 11 cycles. TCRdb reprocessed the 5' RACE reads via MiXCR and lists one record per CDR3 protein. The sample includes approximately 1.5 million distinct CDR3 sequences, around 35% of them seen just once. The clonotype originates from a woman aged 25 to 39 in good health. Sequences were obtained from blood.

CDR3 in amino acids: CASSRQSGQPQHF. The CDR3 DNA reads as TGTGCCAGCAGTCGACAGTCTGGCCAGCCCCAGCATTTT. This sequence joins TRBV6-5 and TRBJ1-5; perhaps TRBD1 as D (5 bases). There are 13 residues in the CDR3. Trimming removed 5 bases from V and 7 bases from J, with 12 bases in between. Germline CDR1 MNHEY, CDR2 SVGAGI.